The T cell receptor (beta chain) described here comes from a study of identical twins. A single record per CDR3 protein comes from TCRdb applying MiXCR to the 5' RACE reads. The table records 550,000 to 700,000 distinct CDR3 sequences, 21% of them present only once. Trimming removed 0 bases from V and 5 bases from J, with 12 bases in between. Germline V gene data show CDR1 as SGHDT and CDR2 as YYEEEE. The CDR3 sequence is 14 residues long. The same sample was also used in a study of T cells expressing NK-cell markers.

The sample taken for sequencing was PBMCs. The chain carries TRBV5-6 and TRBJ2-7; D gene ambiguous. This receptor was identified in a woman under 30 in good health. CDR3 residues: CASSLAQLDHEQYF. The CDR3 DNA reads TGTGCCAGCAGCTTGGCCCAGCTAGACCACGAGCAGTACTTC. Looking up the rest from reference TRBV5-6 and TRBJ2-7 gives the full variable domain: DAGVTQSPTHLIKTRGQQVTLRCSPKSGHDTVSWYQQALGQGPQFIFQYYEEEERQRGNFPDRFSGHQFPNYSSELNVNALLLGDSALYLCASSLAQLDHEQYFGPGTRLTVT.